This T cell receptor (beta chain) came from a study of blood T cell repertoires in COVID-19. Study summary: Some COVID-19 samples were acute and others convalescent; all came from the United States, Italy and Spain. The cDNA or gDNA used as material had been derived from T cells, B-cell-depleted T cells, or PBMCs.

Source study methods: Reference gene primer amplification in the assay estimated nucleated cell counts. Measured with immunoSEQ multiplex PCR; TCRdb has only the in-frame clones, and not every one. The V and J calls and clone size are taken from that table; D and trimming were inferred from the DNA. The data contain 200,000 to 250,000 clones, about 85% of them singletons. V lost 3 bases and J lost 2; bases outside the gene matches: 6. CDR1 and CDR2 (germline): LGHNA, YNFKEQ. The CDR3 has 16 amino acids. The sequencing sample was made of peripheral blood. This sequence originates from an elderly woman with active or convalescent COVID-19. The chain employs TRBV4-2 and TRBJ2-7; 11 nucleotides match TRBD2. CDR3 protein: CASSQDGTSGTYEQYF. The CDR3 coding sequence is TGTGCCAGCAGCCAGGACGGGACTAGCGGTACCTACGAGCAGTACTTC.